The source of this T cell receptor beta chain is a study of Graves' ophthalmopathy and Graves' hyperthyroidism. Study-wide background: In this cohort's terms, stable hyperthyroidism meant no ophthalmopathy by 18 months of follow-up. Broader study findings: Cross-validated, the 13-signature model showed 87.88%/81.08% sensitivity/specificity, and 80%/75% in the test set.

Newly diagnosed, the hyperthyroidism patients had under 2 months' duration and were aged 18 to 65. V lost 1 base and J lost 0, with 7 bases in between. From germline, CDR1 is DFQATT and CDR2 SNEGSKA (reference sequence). The CDR3 spans 13 residues. RNA transcripts served as template for amplifying TCR beta CDR3 sequences. RT-PCR in the first round used HTBI primers; a second-round multiplex PCR followed. TCRdb ran MiXCR on the multiplex PCR reads and lists one entry per CDR3 protein. The table has over a million distinct CDR3 sequences, about 40% seen once; the top ten hold 8.5% to 14%. This clonotype was seen many times. Its antigen is currently unknown.

This clonotype was sampled from an adult man with Graves' hyperthyroidism. Sequenced material: peripheral blood or thyroid tissue (not recorded which). The chain couples TRBV20-1 to TRBJ2-7; D perhaps matches TRBD1 (5 bases). CDR3: CSARGTHSYEQYF. The CDR3, as DNA: TGCAGTGCTAGAGGGACACACTCCTACGAGCAGTACTTC.